Shown below are 23 T cell receptor beta chains from a single sample sequenced in a study of beta chain features in type 1 diabetes. Notes on the study in general: Type 1 diabetes patients had TCRB CDR3s that were shorter (moderately but significantly so) in all four CD4+ subsets.

No antigen has been identified for these receptors. Isolated RNA was reverse transcribed in full, so expressed TCRB transcripts were sequenced. Method: immunoSEQ multiplex PCR; TCRdb's copy keeps in-frame clones and lacks some. The table has around 97,000 clones, under 30% seen once. Sequenced material: central memory CD4+ T cells from blood. These receptors were obtained from a woman aged 18-30 years with type 1 diabetes.

The chain is built from TRBV7-3 and TRBJ2-3; weak D call: TRBD2 (6 bases). The germline V and J ends were trimmed by 2 bases and 2 bases, with 8 bases remaining between them. CDR1 SGHTA and CDR2 FQGTGA come from the germline V gene. This CDR3 contains 14 residues. The CDR3, as DNA: TGTGCCAGCAGCTTACAGCGGGCCACAGATACGCAGTATTTT. As protein: CASSLQRATDTQYF.

The sample holds a few counts of this clone. This chain connects TRBV5-1 to TRBJ2-7; 7 bases match TRBD2. Germline V gene lookup returns CDR1 SGHRS and CDR2 YFSETQ. V gave up 5 bases and J gave up 3 bases; unmatched junction bases: 11. The CDR3 has 15 amino acids. CDR3 in amino acids: CASSPGAGPFYEQYF. CDR3 nucleotide sequence: TGCGCCAGCAGTCCCGGAGCGGGACCGTTCTACGAGCAGTACTTC. The full variable domain, rest sourced from reference TRBV5-1 and TRBJ2-7, is KAGVTQTPRYLIKTRGQQVTLSCSPISGHRSVSWYQQTPGQGLQFLFEYFSETQRNKGNFPGRFSGRQFSNSRSEMNVSTLELGDSALYLCASSPGAGPFYEQYFGPGTRLTVT.

The sample holds a few counts of this clone. The rearrangement uses TRBV28 and TRBJ2-7; a possible D gene is TRBD2 (6 bases). The CDR3 runs to 13 residues. From germline, CDR1 is MDHEN and CDR2 SYDVKM. The V gene lost 2 bases and the J gene lost 9 bases, with 14 bases spanning the gap. The CDR3 bases are TGTGCCAGCAGTTTAAACGGGAGAGGGCTGCAGTACTTC. Its translation is CASSLNGRGLQYF.

The chain recombines TRBV5-4 with TRBJ2-3; a weak D match, TRBD2 (7 bases). The V gene lost 2 bases and the J gene lost 1 base, with 17 bases spanning the gap. Germline V CDR1 and CDR2: SGHNT, YYREEE (reference sequence). This CDR3 spans 17 amino acids. The CDR3 DNA is TGTGCCAGCAGCTTCCCCCCGGGGGGCGGAGGCACAGATACGCAGTATTTT. It is translated as CASSFPPGGGGTDTQYF. Full variable domain (missing parts from reference TRBV5-4 and TRBJ2-3): ETGVTQSPTHLIKTRGQQVTLRCSSQSGHNTVSWYQQALGQGPQFIFQYYREEENGRGNFPPRFSGLQFPNYSSELNVNALELDDSALYLCASSFPPGGGGTDTQYFGPGTRLTVL.

The CDR3 region is CASSPRAVWAEAFF. The CDR3 DNA reads as TGTGCCAGCAGCCCCCGAGCGGTTTGGGCTGAAGCTTTCTTT. The chain uses TRBV7-9 and TRBJ1-1, with D uncertain. In germline, CDR1 is SEHNR, CDR2 FQNEAQ (reference sequence). Trimming left V 5 bases short and J 6 bases short, with 16 bases between. CDR3 length: 14 amino acids.

A few counts support this clone. At the DNA level, this CDR3 is encoded by other sequences in the same sample as well. This sequence joins TRBV18 and TRBJ2-2; D possibly corresponds to TRBD1 (5 bases). V was trimmed by 2 bases and J by 1 base, leaving 5 bases between them. The germline CDR1 and CDR2 sequences are KGHSH and LQKENI. The CDR3 is 14 residues long. The CDR3: CASSPGQNTGELFF. CDR3 nucleotide sequence: TGTGCCAGCTCACCAGGACAGAACACCGGGGAGCTGTTTTTT.

This clone was counted between two and nine times. The chain uses TRBV9 and TRBJ2-3, with D possibly TRBD1 on 6 matching bases. Trimming shortened V by 7 bases and J by 9 bases, and 15 bases separated the two germline ends. The germline gives CDR1 SGDLS, CDR2 YYNGEE. The CDR3 consists of 12 residues. CDR3 nucleotides: TGTGCCAGCCAGGGGTTGGAGGACACGCAGTATTTT. The encoded protein is CASQGLEDTQYF.

This chain connects TRBV7-2 to TRBJ1-2; no reliable D call. This CDR3 contains 15 residues. Between the trimmed V and J ends, which lost 1 base and 4 bases, there was a span of 13 bases. The germline V gene encodes CDR1 SGHTA and CDR2 FQGNSA. The CDR3 is CASSLDRGMGYGYTF. CDR3 DNA sequence: TGTGCCAGCAGCTTAGACCGGGGAATGGGCTATGGCTACACCTTC.

This clone was detected many times. The chain carries TRBV18 and TRBJ1-1, with a possible D match to TRBD1 (6 bases). Germline V CDR1 and CDR2: KGHSH, LQKENI. Between the trimmed V and J ends, which lost 3 bases and 0 bases, there was a span of 11 bases. This CDR3 has 15 residues. CDR3 DNA sequence: TGTGCCAGCTCACCCCGGACAGCCATGAACACTGAAGCTTTCTTT. This encodes CASSPRTAMNTEAFF.

The gene calls are TRBV19 and TRBJ2-3; 7 bases map to TRBD2. The V gene end was trimmed by 5 bases and the J gene end by 4 bases; junction bases not matched to a gene: 9. Germline V gene data show CDR1 as LNHDA and CDR2 as SQIVND (reference sequence). The CDR3 length is 15 residues. CDR3 bases: TGTGCCAGTAGTGGGAGGCGGGAGCCGGCAGATACGCAGTATTTT. This codes for CASSGRREPADTQYF. Drawing the rest from reference TRBV19 and TRBJ2-3, the complete variable domain is DGGITQSPKYLFRKEGQNVTLSCEQNLNHDAMYWYRQDPGQGLRLIYYSQIVNDFQKGDIAEGYSVSREKKESFPLTVTSAQKNPTAFYLCASSGRREPADTQYFGPGTRLTVL.

The V call is TRBV28, the J call TRBJ2-7; D is unclear. Germline loops: CDR1 MDHEN, CDR2 SYDVKM. This CDR3 comprises 14 residues. Trimming left V 3 bases short and J 0 bases short, with 9 bases between. The CDR3 sequence is CASSLEPPSYEQYF. CDR3 in DNA: TGTGCCAGCAGTTTGGAGCCTCCCTCCTACGAGCAGTACTTC.

The table lists this clone with a few counts. This chain joins TRBV12-2 and TRBJ2-7; TRBD1, as called in the table, went unchecked against the DNA. TRBV12-2 corresponds to a pseudogene. CDR3 size: 15 residues. This chain's CDR3 is CASRDDRALSDEQYV. The CDR3, as DNA: TGTGCAAGTCGCGATGACAGGGCCCTGAGTGACGAGCAGTACGTC.

Points on this clone: Other DNA sequences in this sample translate to the same CDR3. The chain joins TRBV6-6 to TRBJ1-1, with D possibly being TRBD1 (5 bases). The CDR3 has 15 residues. Germline V gene lookup returns CDR1 MNHNY and CDR2 SVGAGI (reference sequence). The V gene lost 2 bases and the J gene lost 1 base, with 11 bases spanning the gap. As DNA, the CDR3 is TGTGCCAGCAGTTACGCGGGACGGGGGAACACTGAAGCTTTCTTT. Its translation: CASSYAGRGNTEAFF.

Here the CDR3 DNA reads TGTGCCAGTGACCCCGGGGGGGTGAACACTGAAGCTTTCTTT. Protein: CASDPGGVNTEAFF. The V gene is TRBV19, the J gene TRBJ1-1; the D gene is possibly TRBD1 (5 bases). Germline CDR1 reads LNHDA; CDR2 reads SQIVND (reference sequence). With 8 bases removed from V and 0 bases from J, the gap between germline ends came to 13 bases. The CDR3 length is 14 residues. Full variable domain (rest looked up from reference TRBV19 and TRBJ1-1): DGGITQSPKYLFRKEGQNVTLSCEQNLNHDAMYWYRQDPGQGLRLIYYSQIVNDFQKGDIAEGYSVSREKKESFPLTVTSAQKNPTAFYLCASDPGGVNTEAFFGQGTRLTVV.

There are a few counts of this clone. The gene calls are TRBV10-3 and TRBJ2-3; 9 bases are shared with TRBD2. J lost 3 bases, V lost 10 bases, and 8 bases had no gene match. This CDR3 is 14 amino acids long. The germline V gene has CDR1 ENHRY and CDR2 SYGVKD. Here the CDR3 reads CASHSGSRTDTQYF. In DNA, the CDR3 is TGTGCCAGCCATAGCGGGAGTAGAACAGATACGCAGTATTTT.

CDR3 nucleotide sequence: TGTGCCAGCAGTCTAGAACAGGCACTTGCATATGGCTACACCTTC. Translated, it gives CASSLEQALAYGYTF. The V gene is TRBV7-2, the J gene TRBJ1-2, with D possibly TRBD1 on 5 matching bases. The V end was cut by 6 bases, the J end by 5 bases, with 19 bases between. Germline CDR1 reads SGHTA; CDR2 reads FQGNSA. The CDR3 is made up of 15 amino acids. Drawing the rest from reference TRBV7-2 and TRBJ1-2, the complete variable domain is GAGVSQSPSNKVTEKGKDVELRCDPISGHTALYWYRQSLGQGLEFLIYFQGNSAPDKSGLPSDRFSAERTGGSVSTLTIQRTQQEDSAVYLCASSLEQALAYGYTFGSGTRLTVV.

The rearrangement uses TRBV11-2 and TRBJ2-1; TRBD2 matches at 7 bases. In germline, CDR1 is SGHAT, CDR2 FQNNGV. The CDR3 length is 15 residues. Unmatched junction bases numbered 8, after V lost 2 bases and J lost 7 bases. The CDR3 region is CASSLTASGGNEQFF. The CDR3 region has the DNA TGTGCCAGCAGCTTAACGGCTAGCGGAGGAAATGAGCAGTTCTTC.

The chain couples TRBV19 to TRBJ2-4; a weak D match, TRBD2 (5 bases). The CDR3 spans 15 residues. V gave up 3 bases and J gave up 5 bases, with 14 bases separating them. Germline V lookup: CDR1 LNHDA, CDR2 SQIVND (reference sequence). The chain's CDR3 is CASSMVPGIQNIQYF. The CDR3 coding sequence is TGTGCCAGTAGTATGGTGCCGGGGATCCAAAACATTCAGTACTTC.

This clone was counted once. Its ends do not fully match the called genes, so a read error is possible. This sequence joins TRBV2 and TRBJ2-5, with 11 bases identical to TRBD2. The CDR3 has 16 amino acids. Germline CDR1 reads SNHLY; CDR2 reads FYNNEI. The CDR3 sequence is CASREGTSGDQETQYF. CDR3 DNA sequence: TGTGCCAGCAGGGAAGGGACTAGCGGAGACCAAGAGACCCAGTACTTC.

The chain couples TRBV7-2 to TRBJ2-1; 11 positions match TRBD2. The length of the CDR3 is 16 residues. CDR1 is SGHTA and CDR2 is FQGNSA in the germline V gene. The junction had 12 bases not matched to a gene; V was cut back by 6 bases and J by 8 bases. For the CDR3, the DNA is TGTGCCAGCAGTAAGATAGCGGGAGGGCCTGTGGATGAGCAGTTCTTC. It specifies CASSKIAGGPVDEQFF.

The chain uses TRBV11-3 and TRBJ2-1, with TRBD1 identical over 7 bases. The junction had 4 bases not matched to a gene; V was cut back by 6 bases and J by 8 bases. This CDR3 region has 12 residues. The germline V gene encodes CDR1 SGHNT and CDR2 YENEEA. This CDR3 reads CASSRQGYEQFF. The CDR3 nucleotides read TGTGCCAGCAGTCGACAGGGCTATGAGCAGTTCTTC.

CDR3 sequence (DNA): TGTGCCACCAGCAGAGGCGGAGATACGCAGTATTTT. Amino acids: CATSRGGDTQYF. The gene calls are TRBV15 and TRBJ2-3; D ambiguous. Germline values: CDR1 LNHNV, CDR2 YYDKDF (reference sequence). The CDR3 sequence is 12 residues long. Trimming pared 1 base from V and 5 bases from J, leaving 4 bases between.

This sequence joins TRBV28 and TRBJ1-1, with TRBD1 as a possible D gene (5 bases). The ends were cut back, 5 bases at V and 7 bases at J, with 11 bases in the middle. The CDR3 is 12 residues long. In germline, CDR1 is MDHEN, CDR2 SYDVKM. The CDR3 region is CASSIPRVEAFF. CDR3 bases: TGTGCCAGCAGTATACCCAGGGTTGAAGCTTTCTTT. Full variable domain (rest looked up from reference TRBV28 and TRBJ1-1): DVKVTQSSRYLVKRTGEKVFLECVQDMDHENMFWYRQDPGLGLRLIYFSYDVKMKEKGDIPEGYSVSREKKERFSLILESASTNQTSMYLCASSIPRVEAFFGQGTRLTVV.